Listed here are 21 T cell receptor beta chains from one sample, sequenced in a study of regulatory T cells in long-lasting Graves disease. Building the TCR beta libraries relied on iRepertoire HTBI primers, and CDR3 regions underwent Arm-PCR. TCRdb redid the calling of the multiplex PCR reads with MiXCR, one entry per CDR3 protein. This repertoire shows about 660,000 distinct CDR3 sequences, 30% found once; its top ten account for about two fifths. Time point indicated: persistent/refractory GD, antithyroid drugs over 5 years with positive TRAb. PBMC-derived RNA was used for the TCR library. The input for sequencing was peripheral blood mononuclear cells (PBMCs), taken when the disease was refractory, from a patient treated with antithyroid drugs. The receptors shown here come from a female donor with Graves disease.

V is TRBV5-5 and J is TRBJ2-7; D unresolved. Trimming removed 2 bases at V and 0 bases at J, with 15 bases between. The germline CDR1 and CDR2 sequences are SGHKS and YYEKEE (reference sequence). This CDR3 contains 16 residues. The CDR3 DNA follows: TGTGCCAGCAGCTTCCCCGAGCCTATGACCTCCTACGAGCAGTACTTC. It codes for CASSFPEPMTSYEQYF.

This clonotype was detected only a few times. The gene calls are TRBV7-9 and TRBJ1-1; D ambiguous. V lost 4 bases to trimming and J lost 3 bases, with 12 bases between them. Germline CDR1 and CDR2: SEHNR and FQNEAQ (reference sequence). The CDR3 is made up of 14 amino acids. CDR3 bases: TGTGCCAGCAGCTCCCCTGACACTTACACTGAAGCTTTCTTT. As protein: CASSSPDTYTEAFF. The whole variable domain, filled in from reference TRBV7-9 and TRBJ1-1, reads DTGVSQNPRHKITKRGQNVTFRCDPISEHNRLYWYRQTLGQGPEFLTYFQNEAQLEKSRLLSDRFSAERPKGSFSTLEIQRTEQGDSAMYLCASSSPDTYTEAFFGQGTRLTVV.

The genes are TRBV20-1 and TRBJ1-2; D is possibly TRBD1 (6 bases). The germline gives CDR1 DFQATT, CDR2 SNEGSKA (reference sequence). This CDR3 has 13 amino acids. V dropped 0 bases and J dropped 8 bases, with 13 bases sitting between them. The CDR3 is CSARDHRDGGYTF. The CDR3 DNA reads TGCAGTGCTAGAGACCACAGGGACGGCGGCTACACCTTC.

V and J are TRBV2 and TRBJ1-5; D perhaps matches TRBD1 (6 bases). Germline V lookup: CDR1 SNHLY, CDR2 FYNNEI. The V end was cut by 4 bases, the J end by 0 bases, with 13 bases between. This CDR3 contains 16 residues. CDR3 coding DNA: TGTGCCAGCAGTGTCGGACAGTCAGCTAGCAATCAGCCCCAGCATTTT. This sequence encodes CASSVGQSASNQPQHF. The whole variable domain, filled in from reference TRBV2 and TRBJ1-5, reads EPEVTQTPSHQVTQMGQEVILRCVPISNHLYFYWYRQILGQKVEFLVSFYNNEISEKSEIFDDQFSVERPDGSNFTLKIRSTKLEDSAMYFCASSVGQSASNQPQHFGDGTRLSIL.

This sequence joins TRBV7-9 and TRBJ2-7; 7 nucleotides match TRBD2. Germline CDR1 SEHNR, CDR2 FQNEAQ (reference sequence). The CDR3 runs 14 residues. The V and J ends lost 5 bases and 3 bases, in that order; junction bases with no gene match: 7. Here the CDR3 DNA reads TGTGCCAGCAGCGTCCAAGAGCGGGGCTACGAGCAGTACTTC. This codes for CASSVQERGYEQYF.

The chain combines TRBV7-3 with TRBJ2-3; the match to TRBD2 covers 9 bases. Germline V CDR1 and CDR2: SGHTA, FQGTGA. The CDR3 spans 16 residues. With 4 bases clipped from V and 1 base from J, the junction kept 6 bases outside the gene matches. The CDR3 is CASSSSSGRGTDTQYF. The CDR3 DNA sequence: TGTGCCAGCAGCTCAAGTAGCGGGAGAGGCACAGATACGCAGTATTTT.

This chain connects TRBV19 to TRBJ2-5; 11 bases fit TRBD1. The CDR3 totals 16 residues. V lost 5 bases, J lost 5 bases, and 10 bases stayed unmatched. Germline values: CDR1 LNHDA, CDR2 SQIVND (reference sequence). CDR3 DNA sequence: TGTGCCAGTAGTCACCGTCGGGGACAGGGGGACGAGACCCAGTACTTC. This encodes CASSHRRGQGDETQYF.

The chain employs TRBV20-1 and TRBJ1-1, with 8 bases lining up with TRBD1. The V gene's germline CDR1 is DFQATT and CDR2 SNEGSKA (reference sequence). V was pared by 3 bases and J by 5 bases, with 8 bases of the junction left unmatched. This CDR3 is built from 14 residues. CDR3: CSARGTGGLTEAFF. For the CDR3, the DNA is TGCAGTGCTAGGGGCACAGGGGGTTTGACTGAAGCTTTCTTT.

This clonotype was seen a few times. The chain is built from TRBV27 and TRBJ1-2; D unresolved. Germline V gene sequence: CDR1 MNHEY, CDR2 SMNVEV (reference sequence). Between the trimmed V and J ends, which lost 2 bases and 8 bases, there was a span of 18 bases. The CDR3 sequence is 15 residues long. In DNA form, the CDR3 reads TGTGCCAGCAGTTTAACTAATCGGGGAATAAGCGGCTACACCTTC. Its translation: CASSLTNRGISGYTF.

This clonotype was counted only a few times. The V gene is TRBV9, the J gene TRBJ2-5; TRBD2 aligns across 7 bases. Germline lookup yields CDR1 SGDLS and CDR2 YYNGEE. The V segment lost 4 bases and the J segment 2 bases; nucleotides outside the gene matches: 8. This CDR3 contains 15 residues. The CDR3 coding sequence is TGTGCCAGCAGCCCACGGGACTACCGACAAGAGACCCAGTACTTC. As protein: CASSPRDYRQETQYF.

In its sample, this clonotype was seen many times. This chain joins TRBV15 and TRBJ1-5; no clear D gene. The V gene's germline CDR1 is LNHNV and CDR2 YYDKDF (reference sequence). CDR3 length: 15 amino acids. The V gene lost 1 base and the J gene lost 6 bases, with 13 bases spanning the gap. In nucleotides, the CDR3 is TGTGCCACCAGCAGAGCTCAGGCAGGAACTCAGCCCCAGCATTTT. Protein sequence: CATSRAQAGTQPQHF. The variable domain in full, completed from reference TRBV15 and TRBJ1-5, reads DAMVIQNPRYQVTQFGKPVTLSCSQTLNHNVMYWYQQKSSQAPKLLFHYYDKDFNNEADTPDNFQSRRPNTSFCFLDIRSPGLGDTAMYLCATSRAQAGTQPQHFGDGTRLSIL.

The V gene is TRBV6-2 or TRBV6-3, the J gene TRBJ2-7; D is perhaps TRBD2 (6 bases). The CDR3 consists of 13 residues. Trimming stripped 4 bases from V and 9 bases from J, with 16 bases between. Germline assignment: CDR1 MNHEY and CDR2 SVGEGT. CDR3 region: CASSSPSGSGQYF. As DNA, the CDR3 is TGTGCCAGCAGTTCCCCGAGCGGGTCCGGGCAGTACTTC.

This clonotype was seen many times. The chain links TRBV28 to TRBJ1-2; 9 positions match TRBD1. After removal of 8 bases from V and 6 bases from J, the junction contained 7 bases not matched to a gene. Germline CDR1 is MDHEN and CDR2 is SYDVKM. This CDR3 is 13 amino acids long. DNA of the CDR3: TGTGCCAGCGGGGACAGGGTTTCAGATGGCTACACCTTC. Protein product: CASGDRVSDGYTF.

This clonotype was seen only a few times. The rearrangement uses TRBV5-1 and TRBJ1-5; 7 bases fit TRBD1. Germline assignment: CDR1 SGHRS and CDR2 YFSETQ. This CDR3 comprises 13 residues. The junction had 3 bases not matched to a gene; V was cut back by 0 bases and J by 9 bases. The CDR3 reads CASSLEGARPQHF. Here the CDR3 DNA reads TGCGCCAGCAGCTTGGAGGGGGCGAGGCCCCAGCATTTT.

The count of this clonotype is one. The rearrangement uses TRBV6-1 and TRBJ1-1, with a tentative D call TRBD1 (5 bases). The CDR3 sequence is 14 residues long. Germline V CDR1 and CDR2: MNHNS, SASEGT. V was trimmed by 6 bases and J by 6 bases, leaving 17 bases between them. The CDR3 reads CASRPGGPSAEAFF. In DNA, the CDR3 is TGTGCCAGCAGACCCGGGGGACCTTCTGCTGAAGCTTTCTTT.

The chain employs TRBV11-2 and TRBJ2-1; a weak D match, TRBD1 (5 bases). Germline V gene sequence: CDR1 SGHAT, CDR2 FQNNGV. The length of the CDR3 is 15 residues. V lost 4 bases and J lost 4, with 14 bases in between. The CDR3 reads CASSSSGNGYNEQFF. In nucleotides, the CDR3 is TGTGCCAGCAGCTCATCAGGGAATGGTTACAATGAGCAGTTCTTC.

The rearrangement uses TRBV5-1 and TRBJ1-4; tentative D call: TRBD1 (6 bases). Trimming cost V 2 bases and J 10 bases, with 12 bases left between them. Germline-derived CDR1 and CDR2 are SGHRS and YFSETQ. The CDR3 length is 13 residues. The CDR3 loop is CASSFGEGGKLFF. The CDR3 DNA follows: TGCGCCAGCAGCTTTGGCGAGGGGGGAAAACTGTTTTTT.

In its sample, this clonotype was seen once. This CDR3 is CSARDGVSLAKNIQYF. CDR3 DNA sequence: TGCAGTGCTAGAGATGGAGTATCCCTAGCCAAAAACATTCAGTACTTC. This chain connects TRBV20-1 to TRBJ2-4; no clear D gene. CDR3 length equals 16 residues. Trimming shortened V by 0 bases and J by 0 bases, and 12 bases separated the two germline ends. Per germline, CDR1 DFQATT and CDR2 SNEGSKA (reference sequence).

The sample holds a few counts of this clonotype. Here the CDR3 reads CASSQDQGDSSDIQYF. The CDR3 DNA follows: TGTGCCAGCAGCCAAGATCAAGGGGACAGCTCCGACATTCAGTACTTC. The gene calls are TRBV3-1 and TRBJ2-4; the match to TRBD1 covers 7 bases. Germline V lookup: CDR1 LGHDT, CDR2 YNNKEL (reference sequence). The CDR3 totals 16 residues. V trimming: 0 bases; J trimming: 8 bases; junction bases outside the gene matches: 10.

The V and J genes are TRBV2 and TRBJ2-7; 11 nucleotides agree with TRBD2. CDR1 and CDR2 from the germline V gene are SNHLY and FYNNEI. The CDR3 loop spans 16 amino acids. V was pared by 6 bases and J by 0 bases, with 7 bases of the junction left unmatched. For the CDR3, the DNA is TGTGCCAGCAGCAGACTAGCGGGACGTAGCTCCTACGAGCAGTACTTC. This sequence encodes CASSRLAGRSSYEQYF.

The chain recombines TRBV19 with TRBJ2-1; 13 bases map to TRBD2. CDR3 length equals 18 residues. With 3 bases clipped from V and 5 bases from J, the junction kept 10 bases outside the gene matches. The germline gives CDR1 LNHDA, CDR2 SQIVND (reference sequence). The CDR3 region has the DNA TGTGCCAGTAGTATGCCCCGGACTAGCGGGAGACTTAACAATGAGCAGTTCTTC. Translation gives CASSMPRTSGRLNNEQFF.